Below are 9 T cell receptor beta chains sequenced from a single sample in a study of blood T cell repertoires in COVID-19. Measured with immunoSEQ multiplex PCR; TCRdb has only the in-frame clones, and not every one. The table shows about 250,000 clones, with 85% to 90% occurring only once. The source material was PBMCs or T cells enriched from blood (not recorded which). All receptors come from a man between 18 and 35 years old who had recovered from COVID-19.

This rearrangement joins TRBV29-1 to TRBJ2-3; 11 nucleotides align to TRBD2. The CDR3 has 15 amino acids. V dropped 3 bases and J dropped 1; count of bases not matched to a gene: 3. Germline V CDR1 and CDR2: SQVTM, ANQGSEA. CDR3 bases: TGCAGCGTTGAGCTAGCGGGGGGCCGCACAGATACGCAGTATTTT. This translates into CSVELAGGRTDTQYF.

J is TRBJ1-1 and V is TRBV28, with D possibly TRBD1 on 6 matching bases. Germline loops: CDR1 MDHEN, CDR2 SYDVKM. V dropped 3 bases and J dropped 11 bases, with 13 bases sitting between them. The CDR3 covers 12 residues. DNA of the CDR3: TGTGCCAGCAGTTTGGGGGACATGAACGCTTTCTTT. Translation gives CASSLGDMNAFF.

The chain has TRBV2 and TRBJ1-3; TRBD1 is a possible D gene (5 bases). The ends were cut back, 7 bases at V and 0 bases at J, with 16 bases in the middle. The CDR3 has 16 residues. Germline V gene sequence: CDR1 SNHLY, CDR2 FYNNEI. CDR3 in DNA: TGTGCCAGCAATCAGGAGACAGAAAGCTCTGGAAACACCATATATTTT. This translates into CASNQETESSGNTIYF.

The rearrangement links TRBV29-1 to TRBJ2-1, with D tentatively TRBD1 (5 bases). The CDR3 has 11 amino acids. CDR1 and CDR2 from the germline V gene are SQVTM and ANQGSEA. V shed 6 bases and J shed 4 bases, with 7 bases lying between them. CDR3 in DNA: TGCAGCGTAGGGGCTTACAATGAGCAGTTCTTC. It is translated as CSVGAYNEQFF.

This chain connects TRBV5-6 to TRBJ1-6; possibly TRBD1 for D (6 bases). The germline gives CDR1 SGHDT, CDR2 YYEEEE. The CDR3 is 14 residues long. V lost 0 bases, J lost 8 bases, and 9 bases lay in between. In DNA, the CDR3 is TGTGCCAGCAGCTTGGTATCAGGGGATTCACCCCTCCACTTT. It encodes CASSLVSGDSPLHF.

The CDR3 nucleotides read TGTGCCAGCAGCCAGGACAGGGGGCAAGGCTACACCTTC. This translates into CASSQDRGQGYTF. This rearrangement joins TRBV6-4 to TRBJ1-2; 11 nucleotides match TRBD1. The CDR3 is made up of 13 amino acids. Germline lookup yields CDR1 MRHNA and CDR2 SNTAGT. Trimming at V came to 6 bases and at J to 8 bases, leaving 5 bases not matched to a gene.

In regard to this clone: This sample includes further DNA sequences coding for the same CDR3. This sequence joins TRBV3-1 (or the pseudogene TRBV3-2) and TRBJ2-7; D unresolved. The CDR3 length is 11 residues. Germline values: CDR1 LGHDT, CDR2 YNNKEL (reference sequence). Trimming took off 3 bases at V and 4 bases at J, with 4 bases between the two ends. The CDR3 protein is CASSQAYEQYF. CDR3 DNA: TGTGCCAGCAGCCAGGCTTACGAGCAGTACTTC.

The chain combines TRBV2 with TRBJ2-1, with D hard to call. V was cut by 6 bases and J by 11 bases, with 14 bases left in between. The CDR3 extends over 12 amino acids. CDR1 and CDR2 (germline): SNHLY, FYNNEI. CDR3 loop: CASRITRDKQFF. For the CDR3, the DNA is TGTGCCAGCAGGATAACGAGAGATAAGCAGTTCTTC.

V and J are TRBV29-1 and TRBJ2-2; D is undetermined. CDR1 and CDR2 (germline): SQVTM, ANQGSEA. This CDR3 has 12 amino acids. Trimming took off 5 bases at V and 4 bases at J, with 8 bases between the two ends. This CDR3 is CSVFKSTGELFF. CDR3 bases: TGCAGCGTTTTTAAGAGCACCGGGGAGCTGTTTTTT.